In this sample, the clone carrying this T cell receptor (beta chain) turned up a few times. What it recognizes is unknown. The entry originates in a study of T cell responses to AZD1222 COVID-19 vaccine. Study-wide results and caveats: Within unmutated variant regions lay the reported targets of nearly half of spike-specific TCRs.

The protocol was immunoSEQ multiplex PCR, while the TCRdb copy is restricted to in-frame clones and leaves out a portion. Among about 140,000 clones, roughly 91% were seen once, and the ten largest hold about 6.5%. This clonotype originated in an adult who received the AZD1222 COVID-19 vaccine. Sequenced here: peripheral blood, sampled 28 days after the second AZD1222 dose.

The CDR3 DNA is TGTGCCAGCAGTCAACAGGGGGTCGGGTTCACCATATATTTT. Encoded protein: CASSQQGVGFTIYF. This rearrangement joins TRBV6-5 to TRBJ1-3; 8 nucleotides agree with TRBD1. The CDR3 is 14 residues long. The J segment lost 9 bases and the V segment lost 5 bases, leaving 9 bases of the junction unmatched. Germline V gene data show CDR1 as MNHEY and CDR2 as SVGAGI.